The 20 T cell receptor beta chains below were found in one sample sequenced in a study of OX40 agonist ivuxolimab in advanced cancers. Using immunoSEQ multiplex PCR, the repertoire was profiled, and TCRdb retains in-frame clones only, with some absent. The sample carries tens of thousands of clones, 65% to 85% recorded once. The sequencing here drew on CD4+ or CD8+ T cells sorted from blood, taken in a trial of the OX40 agonist ivuxolimab. The receptors come from an adult with an advanced solid tumor such as melanoma, head and neck, liver or kidney cancer.

The genes are TRBV6-5 and TRBJ1-6, with D possibly being TRBD1 (5 bases). The CDR3 totals 14 residues. Germline V CDR1 and CDR2: MNHEY, SVGAGI. The V end was cut by 6 bases, the J end by 8 bases, with 14 bases between. The CDR3 nucleotides read TGTGCCAGCAGGTCCGGGGCGGACGATTCACCCCTCCACTTT. Amino acids: CASRSGADDSPLHF.

Only one count was recorded for this clone. The V and J genes are TRBV14 and TRBJ2-5, with TRBD2 matching 8 bases. The V gene's germline CDR1 is SGHDN and CDR2 FVKESK. Trimming cost V 4 bases and J 4 bases; bases outside gene matches: 11. This CDR3 has 16 amino acids. The CDR3 nucleotides read TGTGCCAGCAGCCGCCTAGCGGGCAGGGTGGGAGAGACCCAGTACTTC. Residues: CASSRLAGRVGETQYF.

V usage is TRBV30 and J usage is TRBJ1-6, with D possibly being TRBD1 (6 bases). The CDR3 covers 16 residues. Deletions cut 2 bases from V and 3 bases from J, with 14 bases between. Germline CDR1 GTSNPN, CDR2 SVGIG (reference sequence). The CDR3 sequence: CAWSSGQSFYNSPLHF. The CDR3 bases are TGTGCCTGGAGTTCCGGACAGAGCTTCTATAATTCACCCCTCCACTTT.

V and J are TRBV7-9 and TRBJ1-2; the match to TRBD1 covers 8 bases. The CDR3 is made up of 15 amino acids. The junction had 6 bases not matched to a gene; V was cut back by 5 bases and J by 1 base. Germline V gene lookup returns CDR1 SEHNR and CDR2 FQNEAQ (reference sequence). As DNA, the CDR3 is TGTGCCAGCAGCATATTACAGGGGGGTAACTATGGCTACACCTTC. It codes for CASSILQGGNYGYTF. Complete variable domain (other parts from reference TRBV7-9 and TRBJ1-2): DTGVSQNPRHKITKRGQNVTFRCDPISEHNRLYWYRQTLGQGPEFLTYFQNEAQLEKSRLLSDRFSAERPKGSFSTLEIQRTEQGDSAMYLCASSILQGGNYGYTFGSGTRLTVV.

The chain is built from TRBV5-8 and TRBJ1-1; 11 bases align to TRBD1. CDR3 length equals 13 residues. Per germline, CDR1 SGHTS and CDR2 YDEGEE. After removal of 0 bases from V and 12 bases from J, the junction contained 4 bases not matched to a gene. CDR3 amino acids: CASSLGTGGLPFF. CDR3 coding DNA: TGTGCCAGCAGCTTGGGGACAGGGGGCCTCCCTTTCTTT.

The table lists this clone with a count of one. The V and J genes are TRBV5-1 and TRBJ1-3; D is undetermined. V was pared by 1 base and J by 4 bases, with 12 bases between. Germline values: CDR1 SGHRS, CDR2 YFSETQ. The CDR3 is 15 amino acids. CDR3: CASSLFGEPGNTIYF. The CDR3 region has the DNA TGCGCCAGCAGCTTGTTTGGGGAGCCCGGAAACACCATATATTTT.

This clone was picked up a small number of times. The chain has TRBV9 and TRBJ1-5; tentative D call: TRBD1 (5 bases). The germline V gene has CDR1 SGDLS and CDR2 YYNGEE. The CDR3 length is 14 residues. The V gene lost 4 bases and the J gene lost 1 base, with 9 bases spanning the gap. CDR3 in amino acids: CASSPGLSNQPQHF. As DNA, the CDR3 is TGTGCCAGCAGCCCAGGGTTGAGCAATCAGCCCCAGCATTTT.

This chain links TRBV7-8 with TRBJ2-3; unclear D gene. The V end was cut by 3 bases, the J end by 4 bases, with 5 bases between. Germline-derived CDR1 and CDR2 are SGHVS and FQNEAQ. The CDR3 is 12 amino acids. The CDR3 spells CASSFLSDTQYF. In DNA form, the CDR3 reads TGTGCCAGCAGCTTCTTGTCAGATACGCAGTATTTT.

The genes are TRBV21-1 and TRBJ2-3; the table's D call, TRBD1, has no DNA check behind it. TRBV21-1 is marked as a pseudogene. The CDR3 has 16 residues. The CDR3 spells CASTTAGTASTDTQYF. CDR3 DNA: TGTGCCAGCACCACGGCTGGGACAGCTAGCACAGATACGCAGTATTTT.

This clone appeared once. The rearrangement uses TRBV5-1 and TRBJ2-2; 8 bases line up with TRBD1. The CDR3 is made up of 16 amino acids. Germline V gives CDR1 SGHRS, CDR2 YFSETQ. V dropped 1 base and J dropped 7; count of bases not matched to a gene: 9. The CDR3 region is CASSLPGQVHFGELFF. The CDR3, as DNA: TGCGCCAGCAGCTTGCCGGGACAGGTTCATTTCGGGGAGCTGTTTTTT.

The genes are TRBV29-1 and TRBJ1-1; possible D gene TRBD1, 5 bases. Germline loops: CDR1 SQVTM, CDR2 ANQGSEA. V was cut by 6 bases and J by 1 base, with 18 bases left in between. The CDR3 consists of 15 residues. CDR3 sequence: CSVVPGKWGNTEAFF. CDR3 sequence (DNA): TGCAGCGTCGTACCAGGGAAGTGGGGGAACACTGAAGCTTTCTTT.

The chain combines TRBV6-1 with TRBJ2-3; D perhaps matches TRBD1 (5 bases). Trimming cost V 3 bases and J 5 bases, with 18 bases left between them. Germline V CDR1 and CDR2: MNHNS, SASEGT. The CDR3 loop spans 16 amino acids. The CDR3 DNA is TGTGCCAGCAGTGAGTTTATGGTTCAGGGTGGAGATACGCAGTATTTT. Its protein product is CASSEFMVQGGDTQYF.

The chain links TRBV4-2 to TRBJ1-2; D perhaps matches TRBD1 (5 bases). V lost 3 bases to trimming and J lost 5 bases, with 16 bases between them. Looked up from germline, CDR1 is LGHNA and CDR2 is YNFKEQ. This CDR3 is built from 15 residues. CDR3 nucleotide sequence: TGTGCCAGCAGCCAGACCAGACAAGGGGCATATGGCTACACCTTC. This gives the protein CASSQTRQGAYGYTF.

CDR3 nucleotide sequence: TGTGCCAGCAGCCACGGCTGGAAGGGGGCATTGACCAAAATGTATACGCAGTATTTT. This sequence encodes CASSHGWKGALTKMYTQYF. This chain links TRBV2 with TRBJ2-3; TRBD1 matches 7 bases. This CDR3 comprises 19 residues. V trimming: 6 bases; J trimming: 7 bases; junction bases outside the gene matches: 25. Germline CDR1 and CDR2: SNHLY and FYNNEI.

This clone has only a few counts. The rearrangement uses TRBV5-4 and TRBJ2-5; 11 nucleotides agree with TRBD2. The V segment lost 1 base and the J segment 4 bases; nucleotides outside the gene matches: 9. The CDR3 runs 17 residues. Per the germline V gene, CDR1 is SGHNT and CDR2 is YYREEE (reference sequence). As DNA, the CDR3 is TGTGCCAGCAGCTTGATTGCACTAGCGGGAGTAACAGAGACCCAGTACTTC. Its protein product is CASSLIALAGVTETQYF. Using reference TRBV5-4 and TRBJ2-5 for the parts outside the CDR3, the full variable domain is ETGVTQSPTHLIKTRGQQVTLRCSSQSGHNTVSWYQQALGQGPQFIFQYYREEENGRGNFPPRFSGLQFPNYSSELNVNALELDDSALYLCASSLIALAGVTETQYFGPGTRLLVL.

The rearrangement joins TRBV21-1 to TRBJ2-1; the table calls TRBD2, which could not be checked here. TRBV21-1 is a documented pseudogene. CDR3 length equals 15 residues. The CDR3 DNA reads TGTGCCAGCAGCCGACTAGCGGGGGGCTACAATGAGCAGTTCTTC. Protein: CASSRLAGGYNEQFF.

This chain joins TRBV6-1 and TRBJ2-5; TRBD2 is a possible D gene (5 bases). The CDR3 length is 14 residues. The V end lost 4 bases, the J end lost 5 bases, and 14 bases lay between the germline ends. CDR1 and CDR2 (germline): MNHNS, SASEGT. The CDR3 loop is CASSAQLGWETQYF. CDR3 bases: TGTGCCAGCAGTGCGCAACTAGGCTGGGAGACCCAGTACTTC.

The V gene is TRBV13, the J gene TRBJ2-1, with 11 bases matching TRBD2. The CDR3 spans 17 residues. Germline CDR1 and CDR2: PRHDT and FYEKMQ (reference sequence). V shed 4 bases, J shed 1 base, and the junction held 6 bases outside the gene matches. The CDR3 DNA follows: TGTGCCAGCAGCTACCGGAGGACTAGCGGGTCCTACAATGAGCAGTTCTTC. It translates to CASSYRRTSGSYNEQFF.

The rearrangement uses TRBV28 and TRBJ1-2, with D maybe TRBD1 (5 bases). The ends were cut back, 4 bases at V and 6 bases at J, with 18 bases in the middle. The CDR3 is 15 amino acids. Germline V gene data show CDR1 as MDHEN and CDR2 as SYDVKM. The CDR3 loop is CASSSPSAGKDGYTF. The CDR3 DNA follows: TGTGCCAGCAGTTCCCCCTCTGCAGGGAAGGATGGCTACACCTTC.

This clone was seen more than once but under ten times. V usage is TRBV7-6 and J usage is TRBJ1-1, with D possibly TRBD1 on 6 matching bases. This CDR3 comprises 14 residues. Deletions cut 5 bases from V and 5 bases from J, with 15 bases between. CDR1 and CDR2 from the germline V gene are SGHVS and FNYEAQ. The CDR3 loop is CASSVIEGGTEAFF. CDR3 DNA: TGTGCCAGCAGCGTGATAGAGGGGGGAACTGAAGCTTTCTTT.